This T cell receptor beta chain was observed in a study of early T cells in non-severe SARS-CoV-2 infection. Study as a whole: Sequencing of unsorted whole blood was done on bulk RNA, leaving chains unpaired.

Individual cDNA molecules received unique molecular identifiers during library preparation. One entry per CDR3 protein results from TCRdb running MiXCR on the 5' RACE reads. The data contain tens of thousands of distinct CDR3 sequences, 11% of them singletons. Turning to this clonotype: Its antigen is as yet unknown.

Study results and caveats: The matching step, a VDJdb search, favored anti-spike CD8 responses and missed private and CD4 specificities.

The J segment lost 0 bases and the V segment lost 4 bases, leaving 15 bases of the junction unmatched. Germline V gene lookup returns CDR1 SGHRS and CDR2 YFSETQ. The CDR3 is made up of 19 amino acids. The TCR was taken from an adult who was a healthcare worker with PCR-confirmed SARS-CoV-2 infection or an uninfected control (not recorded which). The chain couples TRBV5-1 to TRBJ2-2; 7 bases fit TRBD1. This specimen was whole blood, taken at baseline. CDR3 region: CASSKEPGQALTNTGELFF. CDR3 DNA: TGCGCCAGCAGCAAGGAGCCAGGACAGGCCCTGACGAACACCGGGGAGCTGTTTTTT.